The T cell receptor (beta chain) under discussion was sequenced for a study of T cells in Graves' hyperthyroidism and ophthalmopathy. Researchers amplified the TCR beta CDR3 regions from RNA transcripts. In the first-round RT-PCR of the TCR CDR3, the HTBI primer set was used. MiXCR, applied by TCRdb to the multiplex PCR reads, yields one record per CDR3 protein. This sample has around 290,000 distinct CDR3 sequences, with more than 15% found just once. Many counts were recorded for this clonotype. The antigen remains unidentified. Diagnostic assessment was based on clinical symptoms, serum thyroxine and TRAb, thyroid ultrasound and orbital computed tomography. Regarding the study as a whole: The majority of expanded thyroid clonotypes above 0.001 also appeared in blood.

This clonotype was sampled from an older woman with Graves' ophthalmopathy. Sequencing was carried out using blood.

CDR3 coding DNA: TGTGCCAGCAGTGGAACCGGGACAGGGGGCTGGTATGGCTACACCTTC. This gives the protein CASSGTGTGGWYGYTF. The chain employs TRBV27 and TRBJ1-2; TRBD1 agrees at 12 bases. Trimming removed 5 bases from V and 5 bases from J; junction bases left unmatched: 9. The CDR3 runs to 16 residues. The germline gives CDR1 MNHEY, CDR2 SMNVEV (reference sequence).